This entry is about one T cell receptor (beta chain). Using immunoSEQ multiplex PCR, the repertoire was profiled, and TCRdb retains in-frame clones only, with some absent. The sample consists of about 55,000 clones, around nine tenths of them appearing once. This sample is part of a study of blood T cell repertoires in COVID-19. This CDR3 comprises 15 residues. Trimming took 3 bases from V and 0 from J; bases not matched to a gene: 1. CDR1 is SGHRS, CDR2 YFSETQ, per germline. This receptor was identified in a man between 60 and 75 years old with active COVID-19. The chain has TRBV5-1 and TRBJ2-2; 8 nucleotides align to TRBD1. The source material was peripheral blood. CDR3 loop: CASSWTGSNTGELFF. The DNA for the CDR3 is TGCGCCAGCAGCTGGACAGGGTCGAACACCGGGGAGCTGTTTTTT.